The 23 T cell receptor beta chains below come from one sample, sequenced in a study of somatic mutations in cytotoxic T cells in rheumatoid arthritis. TCRdb keeps only in-frame clones here, not all; method: immunoSEQ multiplex PCR. The profile shows about 12,000 clones, around four fifths of them singletons. Sequencing was carried out using CD8+ T cells sorted from blood. Receptors originate from a woman aged 55-75 years in good health.

V gene TRBV2 combines with J gene TRBJ1-3, with D possibly being TRBD1 (6 bases). Germline CDR1 reads SNHLY; CDR2 reads FYNNEI. V lost 3 bases to trimming and J lost 2 bases, with 17 bases between them. The CDR3 consists of 17 residues. CDR3 DNA sequence: TGTGCCAGCAGTGAGGGTCGCGGGGGGCGTGCTGGAAACACCATATATTTT. Amino acids: CASSEGRGGRAGNTIYF.

This sequence joins TRBV7-8 and TRBJ2-3; D is ambiguous. The CDR3 spans 13 residues. Trimming took 3 bases from V and 1 from J, leaving 5 bases between them. Germline values: CDR1 SGHVS, CDR2 FQNEAQ. The CDR3 nucleotides are TGTGCCAGCAGCTTGAGTGGCACAGATACGCAGTATTTT. Its protein is CASSLSGTDTQYF.

J is TRBJ2-3 and V is TRBV5-6; D gene uncertain. Looked up from germline, CDR1 is SGHDT and CDR2 is YYEEEE. The CDR3 sequence is 14 residues long. Trimming left V 2 bases short and J 0 bases short, with 7 bases between. DNA for the CDR3: TGTGCCAGCAGCTTCTTCTATAGCACAGATACGCAGTATTTT. This gives the protein CASSFFYSTDTQYF.

This chain connects TRBV19 to TRBJ1-2; D is ambiguous. Looked up from germline, CDR1 is LNHDA and CDR2 is SQIVND (reference sequence). The V and J ends lost 11 bases and 4 bases respectively, with 11 bases between them. The CDR3 extends over 11 amino acids. The DNA of the CDR3 is TGTGCCGCAGGCACAGCCTATGGCTACACCTTC. Amino acids: CAAGTAYGYTF. Filled out from reference TRBV19 and TRBJ1-2, the complete variable domain reads DGGITQSPKYLFRKEGQNVTLSCEQNLNHDAMYWYRQDPGQGLRLIYYSQIVNDFQKGDIAEGYSVSREKKESFPLTVTSAQKNPTAFYLCAAGTAYGYTFGSGTRLTVV.

This rearrangement joins TRBV19 to TRBJ2-3; 10 nucleotides agree with TRBD2. The ends lost 6 bases at V and 2 bases at J; junction bases unmatched: 14. The germline CDR1 and CDR2 sequences are LNHDA and SQIVND (reference sequence). CDR3 length: 18 amino acids. For the CDR3, the DNA is TGTGCCAGTAGGGAGGGTTTGGCTAGCGGGGGATCCACAGATACGCAGTATTTT. It codes for CASREGLASGGSTDTQYF.

The chain is built from TRBV2 and TRBJ2-1, with 11 bases that match TRBD1. V lost 3 bases and J lost 0; bases outside the gene matches: 1. This CDR3 contains 16 residues. Germline assignment: CDR1 SNHLY and CDR2 FYNNEI. The CDR3 nucleotides read TGTGCCAGCAGTGAGGGGACAGGGGGCTCCTACAATGAGCAGTTCTTC. Translating it yields CASSEGTGGSYNEQFF.

The chain uses TRBV27 and TRBJ2-7, with D perhaps matching TRBD1 (6 bases). Trimming cost V 3 bases and J 8 bases, with 8 bases left between them. Germline V gene data show CDR1 as MNHEY and CDR2 as SMNVEV (reference sequence). The CDR3 has 11 amino acids. The CDR3 sequence is CASSLGTKQYF. CDR3 bases: TGTGCCAGCAGTTTGGGGACAAAGCAGTACTTC.

The chain is built from TRBV23-1 and TRBJ1-6, with TRBD1 as a possible D gene (5 bases). TRBV23-1 is flagged as an ORF with uncertain function. CDR3 length equals 18 residues. Between the trimmed V and J ends, which lost 0 bases and 11 bases, there was a span of 23 bases. Written as DNA, the CDR3 is TGCGCCAGCAGTCAATCGTCACGCATCAGGGCCAATGGGCCACCCCTCCACTTT. Translated, it gives CASSQSSRIRANGPPLHF.

The chain combines TRBV28 with TRBJ2-1; maybe TRBD1 (6 bases). CDR1 is MDHEN and CDR2 is SYDVKM in the germline V gene. This CDR3 has 15 amino acids. V was cut by 5 bases and J by 8 bases, with 19 bases left in between. CDR3 coding DNA: TGTGCCAGCAGTCCCAGGCAGGGGTTTAAGTATGAGCAGTTCTTC. It yields the protein CASSPRQGFKYEQFF.

V is TRBV6-5 and J is TRBJ1-2, with TRBD1 identical over 11 bases. Germline V lookup: CDR1 MNHEY, CDR2 SVGAGI. Trimming at V came to 6 bases and at J to 4 bases, leaving 4 bases not matched to a gene. CDR3 size: 14 residues. The chain's CDR3 is CASRGQGAGYGYTF. Here the CDR3 DNA reads TGTGCCAGCAGAGGACAGGGGGCCGGCTATGGCTACACCTTC.

The rearrangement joins TRBV2 to TRBJ2-3, with D uncertain. V shed 1 base and J shed 4 bases, with 12 bases lying between them. The germline V gene encodes CDR1 SNHLY and CDR2 FYNNEI. CDR3 length: 15 amino acids. The CDR3 is CASSEVQATADTQYF. DNA for the CDR3: TGTGCCAGCAGTGAAGTGCAGGCCACTGCAGATACGCAGTATTTT.

There are a few counts of this clone. The chain recombines TRBV2 with TRBJ2-3; 7 bases are a match to TRBD1. Germline loops: CDR1 SNHLY, CDR2 FYNNEI. Trimming took 8 bases from V and 4 from J; bases not matched to a gene: 6. The CDR3 has 13 residues. This CDR3 is CASGTVNSDTQYF. CDR3 DNA: TGTGCCAGCGGGACAGTAAATTCAGATACGCAGTATTTT.

The chain recombines TRBV7-3 with TRBJ2-2; D is uncertain. The CDR3 has 13 residues. The germline gives CDR1 SGHTA, CDR2 FQGTGA. V shed 6 bases and J shed 0 bases, with 5 bases lying between them. The CDR3 region has the DNA TGTGCCAGCAGGACATCGAACACCGGGGAGCTGTTTTTT. It codes for CASRTSNTGELFF.

The chain employs TRBV2 and TRBJ1-1, with 8 bases that match TRBD1. The CDR3 is 17 amino acids. Germline V gene data show CDR1 as SNHLY and CDR2 as FYNNEI. The junction had 10 bases not matched to a gene; V was cut back by 4 bases and J by 0 bases. The CDR3 here is CASSVPQGGSMNTEAFF. CDR3 bases: TGTGCCAGCAGTGTGCCACAGGGGGGCAGTATGAACACTGAAGCTTTCTTT. Based on the CDR3 plus reference TRBV2 and TRBJ1-1, the full variable domain is EPEVTQTPSHQVTQMGQEVILRCVPISNHLYFYWYRQILGQKVEFLVSFYNNEISEKSEIFDDQFSVERPDGSNFTLKIRSTKLEDSAMYFCASSVPQGGSMNTEAFFGQGTRLTVV.

The genes are TRBV7-9 and TRBJ2-1; 11 bases fit TRBD2. Per germline, CDR1 SEHNR and CDR2 FQNEAQ (reference sequence). The V and J ends lost 4 bases and 5 bases, in that order; junction bases with no gene match: 4. The CDR3 has 15 residues. The CDR3 protein is CASSSTSGGHNEQFF. For the CDR3, the DNA is TGTGCCAGCAGCTCAACTAGCGGGGGCCACAATGAGCAGTTCTTC.

This rearrangement joins TRBV28 to TRBJ1-4, with 10 bases lining up with TRBD1. Trimming cost V 3 bases and J 8 bases; bases outside gene matches: 6. The germline V gene encodes CDR1 MDHEN and CDR2 SYDVKM. The CDR3 consists of 15 residues. CDR3 DNA: TGTGCCAGCAGTTTCACCGGGACAGGGGTAGAAAAACTGTTTTTT. Amino acid sequence: CASSFTGTGVEKLFF.

This rearrangement joins TRBV6-6 to TRBJ2-2, with D unresolved. The V and J ends lost 0 bases and 6 bases respectively, with 5 bases between them. CDR3 length: 13 residues. The germline CDR1 and CDR2 sequences are MNHNY and SVGAGI (reference sequence). The CDR3 loop reads CASSYSLAGELFF. The CDR3 DNA sequence: TGTGCCAGCAGTTACTCTCTAGCCGGGGAGCTGTTTTTT.

CDR3 DNA: TGTGCCAGCAGTTTAGGGGGGGAGCAGTACTTC. Protein sequence: CASSLGGEQYF. The chain is built from TRBV28 and TRBJ2-7; TRBD2 is a possible D gene (6 bases). The germline V and J ends were trimmed by 2 bases and 7 bases, with 6 bases remaining between them. The germline V gene has CDR1 MDHEN and CDR2 SYDVKM. The CDR3 is made up of 11 amino acids. The whole variable domain, remainder taken from reference TRBV28 and TRBJ2-7, is DVKVTQSSRYLVKRTGEKVFLECVQDMDHENMFWYRQDPGLGLRLIYFSYDVKMKEKGDIPEGYSVSREKKERFSLILESASTNQTSMYLCASSLGGEQYFGPGTRLTVT.

The chain is built from TRBV7-2 and TRBJ2-2, with 9 positions matching TRBD1. This CDR3 is 16 amino acids long. Per germline, CDR1 SGHTA and CDR2 FQGNSA. The junction had 8 bases not matched to a gene; V was cut back by 2 bases and J by 7 bases. The CDR3 nucleotides read TGTGCCAGCAGCTTATCTACAGGGGGCGCGGGCGGGGAGCTGTTTTTT. It specifies CASSLSTGGAGGELFF.

The chain couples TRBV29-1 to TRBJ2-3; D perhaps matches TRBD2 (5 bases). V was cut by 0 bases and J by 2 bases, with 6 bases left in between. From germline, CDR1 is SQVTM and CDR2 ANQGSEA. The CDR3 is 13 residues long. DNA of the CDR3: TGCAGCGTTGAAGACGGGAACACAGATACGCAGTATTTT. Translation gives CSVEDGNTDTQYF.

Notes on this clone: An end of the junction does not agree with germline; a read error may underlie this. The chain employs TRBV7-7 and TRBJ1-1; maybe TRBD1 (5 bases). Germline V gives CDR1 SSHAT, CDR2 FNYEAQ (reference sequence). This CDR3 spans 15 amino acids. CDR3 in DNA: TGTGCTAGCACCCCCCTTGGGGGAGGAGGGACTGAAGCTTTCTTT. This codes for CASTPLGGGGTEAFF.

This sequence joins TRBV18 and TRBJ1-2, with 7 bases that match TRBD1. Germline V gene lookup returns CDR1 KGHSH and CDR2 LQKENI. The V and J ends lost 3 bases and 4 bases, in that order; junction bases with no gene match: 5. This CDR3 is built from 14 residues. CDR3 sequence reads: CASSPGRDSYGYTF. The CDR3 DNA sequence: TGTGCCAGCTCACCGGGCCGGGACAGCTATGGCTACACCTTC. Supplemented by reference TRBV18 and TRBJ1-2, the full variable domain reads NAGVMQNPRHLVRRRGQEARLRCSPMKGHSHVYWYRQLPEEGLKFMVYLQKENIIDESGMPKERFSAEFPKEGPSILRIQQVVRGDSAAYFCASSPGRDSYGYTFGSGTRLTVV.

The sample holds one count of this clone. J is TRBJ1-5 and V is TRBV28; TRBD1 is a possible D gene (5 bases). V lost 1 base and J 0 bases, leaving 10 bases between the germline ends. Germline V gives CDR1 MDHEN, CDR2 SYDVKM. The CDR3 runs 16 residues. CDR3 sequence: CASSLLQVVSNQPQHF. In DNA form, the CDR3 reads TGTGCCAGCAGTTTATTACAGGTTGTTAGCAATCAGCCCCAGCATTTT.